The entry below gives a single TCR beta chain sequence along with its context. Its antigen is still unknown. Per-base quality was not reported, and no clone a single base away is much larger than it. TCRbeta CDR3 regions were amplified from genomic DNA by means of the immunoSEQ Assay, a bias-controlled multiplex PCR. The study's own analysis went as follows. Within the assay, amplification of reference gene primers was used to estimate how many nucleated cells each sample contained. To quantify the absolute abundance of each unique TCRbeta CDR3 rearrangement, sequence reads were collapsed and filtered. For each sample, productive Simpson clonality was calculated by taking the square root of Simpson's diversity index across productive rearrangements. Held by TCRdb, this immuneACCESS table contains in-frame sequences only and omits some clones. Under half of the omission traces to an unresolved V gene where checked; the cause of the rest is unknown. V, J and clone size derive from that table, while D and trimming were established from the DNA sequence. The table for this sample lists 140,000 or so clones; more than 75% of them were counted only once. The ten most abundant clones make up about 11% of the sample.

This entry belongs to a study of blood T cell repertoires in COVID-19 (dated by TCRdb to 2018 to 2020). Regarding the complete study: The collaborator samples originated in the United States, Italy and Spain and spanned the acute and convalescent phases of COVID-19. The material from the prospective study consisted of cDNA or gDNA derived from T cells, B-cell-depleted T cells, or PBMCs. Deeply sampled blood TCRbeta repertoires from subjects exposed to, actively infected with, or recovered from COVID-19 were included in the dataset. The repertoires were released in a freely available public database intended as a resource for research on the immune response to SARS-CoV-2. Samples came from the ongoing ImmuneRACE study (first 160 participants) plus 1,254 subjects from 6 global collaborators. Nearly every sample came with metadata listing a de-identified subject ID, COVID-19 status, age in years and sex. Where available, HLA class I and class II types were taken from metadata supplied by the sample provider and were not determined by assay-based typing.

CDR1 and CDR2, looked up from the germline V gene, are SGHAT and FQNNGV. Relative to germline, V is 5 bases shorter and J is 0 bases shorter, with 13 bases between their ends. The CDR3 spans 15 residues, from the cysteine through the phenylalanine. The DNA shown is the 45-base CDR3, in frame from base 1. The research as a whole found: Clinical and demographic metadata were provided uncurated, with the amount varying by source and participant.

In the prospective study, participants were about 18 to 95 years old, resided in about two dozen geographic areas of the United States, and were enrolled through a virtual design. In the prospective study, participants were assigned to cohorts based on the clinical history participants reported in a screening survey and a study questionnaire. Recovered participants in ImmuneRACE Cohort 3 were defined as having two consecutive negative NP/OP PCR tests, clearance from a healthcare professional, or resolution of symptoms. Each participant in the prospective study had whole blood, serum and a nasopharyngeal or oropharyngeal swab collected by mobile phlebotomists. Participants in the prospective study had the option to provide additional blood draws and questionnaires over a 2-month period. Before DNA extraction, blood samples from the prospective study were shipped at room temperature or frozen.

The V and J genes are TRBV11-2 and TRBJ1-1; the D region possibly corresponds to TRBD1 (6 bases align). The sample was PBMCs or T cells enriched from blood (not recorded which). The TCR sequence derives from a man aged 60 to 75 who had recovered from COVID-19. The CDR3 loop reads CASSPVQGLNTEAFF. The base sequence is TGTGCCAGCAGCCCCGTTCAGGGGCTGAACACTGAAGCTTTCTTT.